This section outlines one T cell receptor (beta chain) sequence together with its context. These data originate in a study of blood T cell repertoires in COVID-19. Study in general: COVID-19 samples from acute and convalescent phases originated in the United States, Italy and Spain. Sources were T cells, B-cell-depleted T cells, or PBMCs; the material itself was cDNA or gDNA.

The CDR3 loop spans 13 amino acids. V shed 6 bases and J shed 2 bases, with 11 bases lying between them. Germline lookup yields CDR1 MNHEY and CDR2 SVGEGT. Methods used by the authors: Amplification with reference gene primers provided the estimates of nucleated cell counts. Assay used: immunoSEQ multiplex PCR; TCRdb lists only in-frame clones, some missing. That table furnishes V, J and clone size, whereas the DNA furnished D and trimming. The sample lists about 87,000 clones; 89% were seen once. The TCR comes from a woman aged 80 or over with active COVID-19. The chain has TRBV6-2 or TRBV6-3 and TRBJ2-7; tentative D call: TRBD2 (6 bases). The sample consisted of peripheral blood. The CDR3 protein is CASSDWGAYEQYF. The CDR3 region has the DNA TGTGCCAGCAGCGACTGGGGGGCCTACGAGCAGTACTTC.